These 12 T cell receptor beta chains came from one sample sequenced in a study of T cells in Graves' hyperthyroidism and ophthalmopathy. RNA transcripts yielded amplified TCR beta CDR3 regions. The HTBI primer set was used in a first-round RT-PCR of the TCR CDR3. TCRdb reanalysed the multiplex PCR reads using MiXCR and keeps one entry per CDR3 protein. Of about 590,000 distinct CDR3 sequences in the sample, approximately 14% are singletons; the top ten hold around 7.8%. The sequenced material came from blood. These receptors were obtained from a woman aged 30 to 39 with Graves' hyperthyroidism.

This clonotype has a single count. This chain uses TRBV19 with TRBJ2-2; TRBD1 is a possible D gene (6 bases). The CDR3 is 13 amino acids. Germline V gives CDR1 LNHDA, CDR2 SQIVND (reference sequence). V shed 8 bases and J shed 8 bases, with 15 bases lying between them. CDR3 region: CASEHYRAGELFF. In DNA, the CDR3 is TGTGCCAGTGAACATTACAGGGCAGGGGAGCTGTTTTTT.

The chain is built from TRBV9 and TRBJ1-2; 9 positions agree with TRBD1. The germline V gene has CDR1 SGDLS and CDR2 YYNGEE. The CDR3 loop spans 14 amino acids. V trimming: 3 bases; J trimming: 5 bases; junction bases outside the gene matches: 5. CDR3 residues: CASSATGGIYGYTF. CDR3 sequence (DNA): TGTGCCAGCAGCGCGACAGGGGGTATTTATGGCTACACCTTC.

A single count supports this clonotype. The V and J genes are TRBV29-1 and TRBJ2-1; 14 bases line up with TRBD2. The CDR3 totals 14 residues. The V gene's germline CDR1 is SQVTM and CDR2 ANQGSEA. J gave up 8 bases and V 6 bases, and 6 bases lay outside the gene matches. The CDR3 nucleotides read TGCAGCGTGGGAGGGACTAGCGGGAGTGATGAGCAGTTCTTC. Its translation is CSVGGTSGSDEQFF.

This clonotype appeared a few times. The chain combines TRBV5-1 with TRBJ2-2; TRBD2 is a possible D gene (6 bases). Germline-derived CDR1 and CDR2 are SGHRS and YFSETQ. This CDR3 contains 15 residues. V lost 2 bases to trimming and J lost 0 bases, with 8 bases between them. CDR3 DNA: TGCGCCAGCAGCTTCGGGAGACCGAACACCGGGGAGCTGTTTTTT. It is translated as CASSFGRPNTGELFF.

This clonotype has at least ten counts. In nucleotides, the CDR3 is TGTGCCAGCAGTCCCCCCCGGGACAGGGGCAATCAGCCCCAGCATTTT. As protein: CASSPPRDRGNQPQHF. The chain carries TRBV27 and TRBJ1-5; the match to TRBD1 covers 9 bases. The CDR3 extends over 16 amino acids. The germline V gene encodes CDR1 MNHEY and CDR2 SMNVEV (reference sequence). V lost 5 bases and J lost 2; bases outside the gene matches: 7.

In its sample, this clonotype was seen a few times. This chain links TRBV15 with TRBJ1-1; D is possibly TRBD1 (5 bases). The CDR3 runs 19 residues. In germline, CDR1 is LNHNV, CDR2 YYDKDF (reference sequence). V was shortened by 3 bases and J by 4 bases, with 27 bases between the two germline ends. The CDR3 sequence: CATSRPPGAGRGWGTEAFF. CDR3 in DNA: TGTGCCACCAGCAGGCCTCCTGGGGCAGGTCGGGGGTGGGGCACTGAAGCTTTCTTT.

There are many counts of this clonotype. V and J are TRBV24-1 and TRBJ2-5; D could derive from TRBD1 or TRBD2 (5 bases each). The CDR3 sequence is 13 residues long. The germline V gene has CDR1 KGHDR and CDR2 SFDVKD. The V end was cut by 5 bases, the J end by 5 bases, with 11 bases between. The CDR3 DNA reads TGTGCCACCAGTGTACGGGGCGGTGAGACCCAGTACTTC. This encodes CATSVRGGETQYF.

The chain couples TRBV9 to TRBJ2-7; the match to TRBD1 covers 7 bases. The ends lost 4 bases at V and 6 bases at J; junction bases unmatched: 10. CDR1 is SGDLS, CDR2 YYNGEE, per germline. This CDR3 comprises 14 residues. The CDR3 loop reads CASSTGPPGGEQYF. CDR3 nucleotides: TGTGCCAGCAGCACGGGACCCCCAGGGGGCGAGCAGTACTTC. Combining the CDR3 with reference TRBV9 and TRBJ2-7 gives the whole variable domain DSGVTQTPKHLITATGQRVTLRCSPRSGDLSVYWYQQSLDQGLQFLIQYYNGEERAKGNILERFSAQQFPDLHSELNLSSLELGDSALYFCASSTGPPGGEQYFGPGTRLTVT.

This clonotype was counted ten times or more. This chain connects TRBV11-2 to TRBJ2-7; D possibly corresponds to TRBD2 (6 bases). The CDR3 is 16 residues long. Trimming took 5 bases from V and 6 from J, leaving 23 bases between them. The V gene's germline CDR1 is SGHAT and CDR2 FQNNGV. CDR3 sequence reads: CASSPQLRSGEAEQYF. In nucleotides, the CDR3 is TGTGCCAGCAGCCCACAGCTCAGGAGTGGGGAGGCCGAGCAGTACTTC.

This clonotype was detected a few times. J is TRBJ1-4 and V is TRBV7-9; TRBD1 aligns across 7 bases. J was trimmed by 5 bases and V by 5 bases; bases with no gene match: 5. The CDR3 has 14 residues. CDR1 and CDR2 (germline): SEHNR, FQNEAQ (reference sequence). CDR3 sequence reads: CASSLRDRNEKLFF. DNA of the CDR3: TGTGCCAGCAGCCTCCGGGACAGAAATGAAAAACTGTTTTTT.

There are many counts of this clonotype. The chain combines TRBV7-2 with TRBJ2-7, with 8 bases fitting TRBD2. The V gene's germline CDR1 is SGHTA and CDR2 FQGNSA. CDR3 size: 15 residues. The J segment lost 4 bases and the V segment lost 2 bases, leaving 7 bases of the junction unmatched. CDR3 DNA: TGTGCCAGCAGCTTAAATTCGGGAGGGGGATACGAGCAGTACTTC. Translating it yields CASSLNSGGGYEQYF.

This clonotype was detected many times. The CDR3 DNA is TGTGCCAGCAGCTTAGGGGCTAGCGCTCACGAGCAGTACTTC. The encoded protein is CASSLGASAHEQYF. This chain connects TRBV11-2 to TRBJ2-7; the D gene is possibly TRBD2 (6 bases). The CDR3 is made up of 14 amino acids. Looked up from germline, CDR1 is SGHAT and CDR2 is FQNNGV. V was trimmed by 1 base and J by 5 bases, leaving 12 bases between them.